These 20 T cell receptor beta chains originate from one sample sequenced in a study of T cells in Graves' hyperthyroidism and ophthalmopathy. Using RNA transcripts as the source, TCR beta CDR3 regions were amplified. The TCR CDR3 was amplified in a first-round RT-PCR using the HTBI primer set. Each CDR3 protein is one row after TCRdb ran MiXCR on the multiplex PCR reads. Among 660,000 or so distinct CDR3 sequences listed, about 45% were seen once. The sequencing sample was made of peripheral blood or thyroid tissue (not recorded which). These receptors all come from an adult man with Graves' disease, either hyperthyroidism or ophthalmopathy (not recorded which).

This clonotype turned up a few times. The chain has TRBV19 and TRBJ1-2, with D unclear. The CDR3 sequence is 13 residues long. Germline values: CDR1 LNHDA, CDR2 SQIVND (reference sequence). Trimming pared 2 bases from V and 3 bases from J, leaving 7 bases between. CDR3 in amino acids: CASSISEDYGYTF. In nucleotides, the CDR3 is TGTGCCAGTAGTATATCAGAAGACTATGGCTACACCTTC.

This chain's CDR3 is CSGTSGGNQPQHF. The CDR3 bases are TGCAGCGGTACTAGCGGGGGAAATCAGCCCCAGCATTTT. The V call is TRBV29-1, the J call TRBJ1-5, with a possible D match to TRBD1 (5 bases). The CDR3 has 13 amino acids. V lost 7 bases and J 4 bases, leaving 14 bases between the germline ends. CDR1 and CDR2 from the germline V gene are SQVTM and ANQGSEA.

The gene calls are TRBV15 and TRBJ2-2, with 9 bases aligning to TRBD1. With 0 bases clipped from V and 3 bases from J, the junction kept 2 bases outside the gene matches. This CDR3 is 16 amino acids long. CDR1 is LNHNV, CDR2 YYDKDF, per germline (reference sequence). The CDR3 region is CATSREDRGDTGELFF. CDR3 DNA: TGTGCCACCAGCAGAGAAGACAGGGGGGACACCGGGGAGCTGTTTTTT.

V usage is TRBV7-2 and J usage is TRBJ2-7; 7 nucleotides align to TRBD2. Germline loops: CDR1 SGHTA, CDR2 FQGNSA. Trimming took 1 base from V and 3 from J; bases not matched to a gene: 9. CDR3 length: 16 residues. DNA of the CDR3: TGTGCCAGCAGCTTAGTGTCGGGGGGACGCGACTACGAGCAGTACTTC. Translated: CASSLVSGGRDYEQYF. The full variable domain, with the rest looked up from reference TRBV7-2 and TRBJ2-7, is GAGVSQSPSNKVTEKGKDVELRCDPISGHTALYWYRQSLGQGLEFLIYFQGNSAPDKSGLPSDRFSAERTGGSVSTLTIQRTQQEDSAVYLCASSLVSGGRDYEQYFGPGTRLTVT.

This chain connects TRBV7-9 to TRBJ2-5; possible D gene TRBD2, 5 bases. V was trimmed by 1 base and J by 5 bases, leaving 11 bases between them. This CDR3 contains 14 residues. Germline CDR1 SEHNR, CDR2 FQNEAQ (reference sequence). In DNA form, the CDR3 reads TGTGCCAGCAGCTTAGTTTCTAGCACGGAGACCCAGTACTTC. Its protein product is CASSLVSSTETQYF.

This clonotype was found many times. The chain employs TRBV6-6 and TRBJ1-2, with TRBD1 identical over 9 bases. The CDR3 consists of 14 residues. V lost 5 bases, J lost 3 bases, and 4 bases stayed unmatched. Germline loops: CDR1 MNHNY, CDR2 SVGAGI (reference sequence). The CDR3: CASSTDRGDYGYTF. The CDR3 nucleotides read TGTGCCAGCAGTACGGACAGGGGTGACTATGGCTACACCTTC.

The V and J genes are TRBV2 and TRBJ2-7; D gene ambiguous. The germline V gene encodes CDR1 SNHLY and CDR2 FYNNEI. The CDR3 has 10 residues. CDR3 nucleotide sequence: TGTGCTAGGCTTGCCGGGGAGCAGTACTTC. Protein: CARLAGEQYF.

In this sample, this clonotype turned up a few times. The chain combines TRBV20-1 with TRBJ1-4; the D is unclear. Trimming removed 3 bases at V and 7 bases at J, with 12 bases between. Germline V lookup: CDR1 DFQATT, CDR2 SNEGSKA (reference sequence). The CDR3 is made up of 13 amino acids. For the CDR3, the DNA is TGCAGTGCTAGTTCGGGGAACGCTGAAAAACTGTTTTTT. Its translation is CSASSGNAEKLFF.

This clonotype came up once. The chain combines TRBV10-3 with TRBJ1-2; D might be TRBD1 (5 bases). Germline loops: CDR1 ENHRY, CDR2 SYGVKD. Trimming took 0 bases from V and 3 from J, leaving 11 bases between them. The CDR3 runs 15 residues. CDR3 sequence reads: CAISESHRSHYGYTF. CDR3 bases: TGTGCCATCAGTGAGTCACACAGGTCCCACTATGGCTACACCTTC.

In this sample, this clonotype turned up a few times. The gene calls are TRBV13 and TRBJ2-5, with TRBD1 matching 7 bases. Germline V gene lookup returns CDR1 PRHDT and CDR2 FYEKMQ (reference sequence). The CDR3 covers 16 residues. The V and J ends lost 0 bases and 5 bases, in that order; junction bases with no gene match: 9. The CDR3 sequence is CASSLGAGGKGETQYF. In DNA, the CDR3 is TGTGCCAGCAGCTTAGGGGCAGGGGGAAAGGGGGAGACCCAGTACTTC.

In the case of this clonotype: This may be a read error: a much more frequent sequence differs by one nucleotide. Because it lacks the conserved phenylalanine or tryptophan at the end, this CDR3 is likely a read error. V is TRBV7-2 and J is TRBJ2-2; TRBD2 matches 8 bases. The CDR3 length is 15 residues. Germline V gene data show CDR1 as SGHTA and CDR2 as FQGNSA. The V gene end was trimmed by 2 bases and the J gene end by 4 bases; junction bases not matched to a gene: 3. The CDR3 loop reads CASSLSSGGTGELFL. CDR3 sequence (DNA): TGTGCCAGCAGCTTATCAAGCGGGGGCACCGGGGAGCTGTTTCTT.

As to this clonotype: This may be a read error: a much more frequent sequence differs by one nucleotide. This chain connects TRBV10-3 to TRBJ2-7; TRBD2 matches 9 bases. Germline V gene lookup returns CDR1 ENHRY and CDR2 SYGVKD. The CDR3 totals 16 residues. The CDR3 sequence: CAISGYETSGPLERYF. DNA of the CDR3: TGTGCCATCAGTGGGTATGAGACTAGCGGCCCCCTCGAGCGGTACTTC.

Many counts were recorded for this clonotype. This chain links TRBV5-6 with TRBJ1-6, with a possible D match to TRBD1 (6 bases). Germline CDR1 SGHDT, CDR2 YYEEEE. The germline V and J ends were trimmed by 6 bases and 2 bases, with 9 bases remaining between them. This CDR3 is 14 amino acids long. The CDR3 region has the DNA TGTGCCAGCATCCGGGACACCTATAATTCACCCCTCCACTTT. Translating gives CASIRDTYNSPLHF.

This clonotype was recorded many times. The chain has TRBV7-2 and TRBJ2-6, with TRBD1 matching 9 bases. This CDR3 has 16 amino acids. The germline V gene has CDR1 SGHTA and CDR2 FQGNSA. With 6 bases clipped from V and 2 bases from J, the junction kept 5 bases outside the gene matches. CDR3: CASRRGTGTGANVLTF. CDR3 coding DNA: TGTGCCAGCAGACGAGGGACAGGGACTGGGGCCAACGTCCTGACTTTC.

This rearrangement joins TRBV5-1 to TRBJ2-6; a weak D match, TRBD1 (5 bases). V shed 5 bases and J shed 0 bases, with 9 bases lying between them. The CDR3 is 15 residues long. Germline CDR1 reads SGHRS; CDR2 reads YFSETQ. In DNA, the CDR3 is TGCGCCAGCAGACAGGCAAGCTCTGGGGCCAACGTCCTGACTTTC. Translation gives CASRQASSGANVLTF.

The sample holds a few counts of this clonotype. V usage is TRBV6-5 and J usage is TRBJ1-5; D call uncertain. The CDR3 extends over 16 amino acids. Trimming took 4 bases from V and 0 from J, leaving 13 bases between them. Per the germline V gene, CDR1 is MNHEY and CDR2 is SVGAGI. DNA for the CDR3: TGTGCCAGCAGTTTATGGGGAGTCAATAGCAATCAGCCCCAGCATTTT. Protein: CASSLWGVNSNQPQHF.

This clonotype was observed a handful of times. J is TRBJ1-5 and V is TRBV12-3 or TRBV12-4; D may be TRBD1 (5 bases). Trimming shortened V by 6 bases and J by 5 bases, and 17 bases separated the two germline ends. The CDR3 totals 15 residues. In DNA form, the CDR3 reads TGTGCCAGCAGCAGACCGTGGGCGGGGGATCAGCCCCAGCATTTT. Encoded protein: CASSRPWAGDQPQHF.

This clonotype has more than one count but fewer than ten. The rearrangement links TRBV7-9 to TRBJ1-3, with 9 bases that match TRBD1. The length of the CDR3 is 16 residues. CDR1 SEHNR and CDR2 FQNEAQ come from the germline V gene (reference sequence). V shed 8 bases, J shed 2 bases, and the junction held 10 bases outside the gene matches. For the CDR3, the DNA is TGTGCCAGCGCCACGACAGGGGGGTTTGCTGGAAACACCATATATTTT. Protein product: CASATTGGFAGNTIYF.

The V gene is TRBV2, the J gene TRBJ2-7; TRBD1 matches at 7 bases. The CDR3 runs 14 residues. Germline-derived CDR1 and CDR2 are SNHLY and FYNNEI. Trimming cost V 6 bases and J 4 bases; bases outside gene matches: 9. CDR3 DNA sequence: TGTGCCAGCAGCCCCGGGACAGATGCGTACGAGCAGTACTTC. Its protein product is CASSPGTDAYEQYF.

The chain carries TRBV2 and TRBJ1-1, with D maybe TRBD1 (5 bases). Deletions cut 5 bases from V and 1 base from J, with 17 bases between. Germline V gene data show CDR1 as SNHLY and CDR2 as FYNNEI. The CDR3 spans 16 residues. The CDR3 region is CASSFGRDWRNTEAFF. The CDR3 DNA follows: TGTGCCAGCAGTTTCGGCAGGGATTGGAGGAACACTGAAGCTTTCTTT.